The T cell receptor (beta chain) described here comes from a study of shared clonotypes between healthy human individuals. Study background: Researchers assigned three CD4 naive, three CD4 memory, two CD8 naive and one CD8 memory plate to each donor.

Germline values: CDR1 LNHDA, CDR2 SQIVND (reference sequence). Trimming removed 7 bases from V and 8 bases from J, with 17 bases in between. This CDR3 region has 13 residues. Replicate PCRs for sorted subsets used roughly 200 ng DNA; this equaled 25,000 to 35,000 T cell genomes. This table comes from immunoSEQ multiplex PCR, and its TCRdb copy is limited to in-frame clones, with some not included. The sample consists of about 820,000 clones, 92% of them appearing once. Overall study findings and caveats: Collection of samples was limited to blood; tissue repertoires likely differ. Memory subsets generally showed lower estimated richness than naive subsets.

Regarding this clone: Its antigen is not known.

Naive CD8 cells lacked CD45RO, underwent positive selection for CCR7 and left out terminally differentiated effector memory CD45RA+ cells. The sequencing input was naive CD8+ T cells sorted from blood. The TCR was taken from a man aged 25 to 40 in good health. J is TRBJ1-2 and V is TRBV19, with a weak D call TRBD1 (5 bases). The CDR3 DNA is TGTGCCAGTACCCCGGGACTGACTATGGGCTACACCTTC. Its translation is CASTPGLTMGYTF.